This TCR beta chain appears in the sequencing data of a study of T-cell reconstitution after alpha-beta-depleted transplantation in children. Whole-study findings and limits: Newly generated T cells supplied most T-cell counts and diversity one year post-transplant. There were reportedly several hundred expanded graft clones from which alpha-beta T cells came about two months after transplant. For some patients, TCRbeta diversity was high at day 60 because of recipient T cells and thymic progenitors that survived.

This CDR3 is 17 amino acids long. Per germline, CDR1 MNHEY and CDR2 SVGAGI. The V gene lost 2 bases and the J gene lost 0 bases, with 14 bases spanning the gap. With regard to this clonotype: Antigen: not known.

Unique molecular identifiers featured in how the TCRbeta library was prepared. TCRdb used MiXCR to reprocess the PCR reads, holding one entry per CDR3 protein. The sample has approximately 430,000 distinct CDR3 sequences; roughly 16% are singletons. The chain employs TRBV6-5 and TRBJ2-1; D gene ambiguous. Material: PBMCs, mostly from graft donor cells, obtained 360 days after TCRalphabeta/CD19-depleted stem cell transplant. This sequence was found in a boy in the first two years of life who had a stem cell transplant for Wiskott-Aldrich syndrome, so the T cells may come from the graft donor. CDR3 loop: CASSYRPTGYSYNEQFF. The CDR3 nucleotides are TGTGCCAGCAGTTACCGCCCAACGGGCTACTCCTACAATGAGCAGTTCTTC.